This passage covers 25 T cell receptor beta chains from one sample sequenced in a study of blood T cell repertoires in COVID-19 (dated by TCRdb to between 2020 and 2021). Receptor libraries were prepared by the immunoSEQ multiplex PCR assay. The clones in this table, taken by TCRdb from immuneACCESS, are in-frame only. Not every clone is retained; where verified, under half of the shortfall comes from an unresolved V gene, and the cause of the rest is unknown. The sample data list 200,000 to 250,000 clones, and about 91% of these were observed just once. Clones ranked in the top ten supply about 9.4% of the sample. Input material: PBMCs or T cells enriched from blood (not recorded which). The origin of the receptors is a man between 18 and 29 years old with acute COVID-19.

The CDR3 loop is CASSQSGVPGNTIYF. The CDR3 nucleotides read TGTGCCAGCAGCCAATCGGGGGTTCCTGGAAACACCATATATTTT. The genes are TRBV3-1 (or the pseudogene TRBV3-2) and TRBJ1-3; a weak D match, TRBD1 (5 bases). In germline, CDR1 is LGHDT, CDR2 YNNKEL (reference sequence). The CDR3 totals 15 residues. The V end was cut by 2 bases, the J end by 2 bases, with 10 bases between.

The chain employs TRBV7-2 and TRBJ2-5, with TRBD2 identical over 8 bases. This CDR3 has 16 amino acids. Unmatched junction bases numbered 9, after V lost 1 base and J lost 5 bases. CDR1 and CDR2 from the germline V gene are SGHTA and FQGNSA. The CDR3 spells CASSLVAGGRGETQYF. CDR3 DNA: TGTGCCAGCAGCTTAGTTGCGGGAGGACGGGGGGAGACCCAGTACTTC.

This chain uses TRBV3-1 (or the pseudogene TRBV3-2) with TRBJ2-1; D is uncertain. CDR1 is LGHDT and CDR2 is YNNKEL in the germline V gene (reference sequence). Trimming left V 8 bases short and J 4 bases short, with 9 bases between. This CDR3 comprises 12 residues. The CDR3 reads CASSSVYNEQFF. Written as DNA, the CDR3 is TGTGCCAGCTCATCAGTGTACAATGAGCAGTTCTTC.

V gene TRBV7-3 combines with J gene TRBJ2-5; the match to TRBD1 covers 7 bases. Germline loops: CDR1 SGHTA, CDR2 FQGTGA. After removal of 4 bases from V and 0 bases from J, the junction contained 5 bases not matched to a gene. The length of the CDR3 is 15 residues. The CDR3 DNA reads TGTGCCAGCAGCTCGACAGGGTCCTACCAAGAGACCCAGTACTTC. This translates into CASSSTGSYQETQYF.

The chain combines TRBV6-5 with TRBJ2-7; a possible D gene is TRBD2 (6 bases). This CDR3 comprises 13 residues. Germline V gene sequence: CDR1 MNHEY, CDR2 SVGAGI. Trimming stripped 5 bases from V and 0 bases from J, with 8 bases between. The CDR3 nucleotides read TGTGCCAGCAGTAAGGAGGGCTCCTACGAGCAGTACTTC. Amino acid sequence: CASSKEGSYEQYF.

The CDR3 coding sequence is TGCGCCAGCAGCGAGAGTACTGAAGCTTTCTTT. Amino acid sequence: CASSESTEAFF. The chain has TRBV5-1 and TRBJ1-1; unclear D gene. CDR3 size: 11 residues. V shed 4 bases and J shed 5 bases, with 6 bases lying between them. Germline loops: CDR1 SGHRS, CDR2 YFSETQ.

This clone is a singleton in its sample. The genes are TRBV19 and TRBJ2-1; 8 bases map to TRBD2. Losses at the gene ends were 3 bases for V and 8 bases for J; bases not matched to a gene: 9. This CDR3 has 15 amino acids. CDR1 and CDR2 (germline): LNHDA, SQIVND (reference sequence). The CDR3 bases are TGTGCCAGTAGTATCTCGCTAGCGGGTGGATATGAGCAGTTCTTC. Encoded protein: CASSISLAGGYEQFF.

The J gene is TRBJ1-3, the V gene TRBV13; unclear D gene. V was pared by 0 bases and J by 0 bases, with 6 bases between. The CDR3 consists of 15 residues. Germline V gene lookup returns CDR1 PRHDT and CDR2 FYEKMQ (reference sequence). CDR3 protein: CASSLGTVSGNTIYF. In DNA form, the CDR3 reads TGTGCCAGCAGCTTAGGTACAGTCTCTGGAAACACCATATATTTT.

V gene TRBV6-5 combines with J gene TRBJ1-3, with D possibly being TRBD1 (5 bases). V lost 6 bases and J 0 bases, leaving 12 bases between the germline ends. Germline lookup yields CDR1 MNHEY and CDR2 SVGAGI. The CDR3 is 15 residues long. DNA for the CDR3: TGTGCCAGCAGGAAAACGGGGGGCTCTGGAAACACCATATATTTT. It encodes CASRKTGGSGNTIYF.

The chain uses TRBV11-2 and TRBJ2-1; TRBD2 matches at 9 bases. Trimming at V came to 1 base and at J to 5 bases, leaving 3 bases not matched to a gene. CDR1 is SGHAT and CDR2 is FQNNGV in the germline V gene. The CDR3 consists of 15 residues. CDR3 in amino acids: CASSLALAGHNEQFF. For the CDR3, the DNA is TGTGCCAGCAGCTTAGCACTAGCGGGCCACAATGAGCAGTTCTTC.

The CDR3 reads CASQGGGQDTGELFF. The CDR3 nucleotides read TGTGCCAGTCAAGGCGGGGGGCAGGACACCGGGGAGCTGTTTTTT. The gene calls are TRBV28 and TRBJ2-2; 8 bases line up with TRBD2. CDR1 and CDR2 from the germline V gene are MDHEN and SYDVKM. The J segment lost 3 bases and the V segment lost 9 bases, leaving 9 bases of the junction unmatched. The CDR3 has 15 residues.

This clone was recorded a few times. The V gene is TRBV15, the J gene TRBJ2-1; D is perhaps TRBD2 (5 bases). The CDR3 sequence is 17 residues long. Germline CDR1 reads LNHNV; CDR2 reads YYDKDF (reference sequence). V lost 0 bases and J 0 bases, leaving 12 bases between the germline ends. The CDR3 coding sequence is TGTGCCACCAGCAGAGATCTGGAGGATGACTCCTACAATGAGCAGTTCTTC. As protein: CATSRDLEDDSYNEQFF.

The genes are TRBV11-1 and TRBJ1-1, with TRBD1 identical over 12 bases. Germline V gene sequence: CDR1 SGHAT, CDR2 FQDESV (reference sequence). The CDR3 sequence is 15 residues long. V gave up 0 bases and J gave up 7 bases; unmatched junction bases: 3. This CDR3 reads CASSLAGTGGFEAFF. The DNA for the CDR3 is TGTGCCAGCAGCTTAGCTGGGACAGGGGGCTTTGAAGCTTTCTTT. The full variable domain, in which reference TRBV11-1 and TRBJ1-1 provide the parts outside the CDR3, is EAEVAQSPRYKITEKSQAVAFWCDPISGHATLYWYRQILGQGPELLVQFQDESVVDDSQLPKDRFSAERLKGVDSTLKIQPAELGDSAMYLCASSLAGTGGFEAFFGQGTRLTVV.

This sequence joins TRBV12-5 and TRBJ1-1; TRBD1 agrees at 11 bases. Germline V lookup: CDR1 LGHNT, CDR2 FRNRAP. The CDR3 has 18 residues. V lost 0 bases to trimming and J lost 0 bases; unmatched junction nucleotides: 6. CDR3 in DNA: TGTGCTAGTGGTTTGGTACGGGGACAGGGGGGAATGAACACTGAAGCTTTCTTT. This gives the protein CASGLVRGQGGMNTEAFF.

The rearrangement joins TRBV7-3 to TRBJ1-4; 7 nucleotides align to TRBD1. Germline V gene lookup returns CDR1 SGHTA and CDR2 FQGTGA. This CDR3 region has 16 residues. V was clipped by 5 bases and J by 0 bases; unmatched bases: 6. In nucleotides, the CDR3 is TGTGCCAGCAGCCTGGGACAGACTACAACTAATGAAAAACTGTTTTTT. It encodes CASSLGQTTTNEKLFF.

The chain joins TRBV19 to TRBJ1-6; D is uncertain. Germline V lookup: CDR1 LNHDA, CDR2 SQIVND (reference sequence). V lost 5 bases and J lost 10, with 18 bases in between. This CDR3 spans 15 amino acids. The CDR3 DNA reads TGTGCCAGTAGTCCACCTGTCAGAGGGAGATCACCCCTCCACTTT. Protein sequence: CASSPPVRGRSPLHF.

This chain uses TRBV3-1 (or the pseudogene TRBV3-2) with TRBJ2-7; D is perhaps TRBD2 (6 bases). Trimming shortened V by 3 bases and J by 5 bases, and 8 bases separated the two germline ends. The CDR3 extends over 12 amino acids. Germline V gene lookup returns CDR1 LGHDT and CDR2 YNNKEL (reference sequence). Here the CDR3 reads CASSQGGNEQYF. CDR3 nucleotides: TGTGCCAGCAGCCAGGGGGGAAACGAGCAGTACTTC.

The genes are TRBV7-2 and TRBJ2-7; D gene ambiguous. V was shortened by 4 bases and J by 4 bases, with 5 bases between the two germline ends. This CDR3 comprises 11 residues. Germline V gene sequence: CDR1 SGHTA, CDR2 FQGNSA. CDR3 in DNA: TGTGCCAGCAGCTCTTATTACGAGCAGTACTTC. It encodes CASSSYYEQYF. Based on the CDR3 plus reference TRBV7-2 and TRBJ2-7, the full variable domain is GAGVSQSPSNKVTEKGKDVELRCDPISGHTALYWYRQSLGQGLEFLIYFQGNSAPDKSGLPSDRFSAERTGGSVSTLTIQRTQQEDSAVYLCASSSYYEQYFGPGTRLTVT.

This chain links TRBV9 with TRBJ2-5, with 9 nucleotides matching TRBD2. This CDR3 spans 14 amino acids. Germline trimming cut 3 bases from V and 3 bases from J; bases unmatched to any gene: 3. CDR1 is SGDLS, CDR2 YYNGEE, per germline. The CDR3 DNA sequence: TGTGCCAGCAGCGGGGGACTAGCCGAAGAGACCCAGTACTTC. Its protein product is CASSGGLAEETQYF.

The rearrangement uses TRBV10-2 and TRBJ2-7; 7 nucleotides agree with TRBD1. Per germline, CDR1 WSHSY and CDR2 SAAADI. This CDR3 is 14 amino acids long. J was trimmed by 0 bases and V by 4 bases; bases with no gene match: 3. CDR3 nucleotides: TGCGCCAGCAGTGGAACAGGGGCCTCCTACGAGCAGTACTTC. Protein product: CASSGTGASYEQYF.

The rearrangement links TRBV4-3 to TRBJ2-7, with 9 bases identical to TRBD2. After removal of 4 bases from V and 3 bases from J, the junction contained 10 bases not matched to a gene. CDR1 is LGHNA and CDR2 is YSLEER in the germline V gene. CDR3 length equals 16 residues. The CDR3 loop is CASSPGVAGEFYEQYF. As DNA, the CDR3 is TGCGCCAGCAGCCCCGGGGTAGCGGGAGAATTCTACGAGCAGTACTTC.

The V call is TRBV27, the J call TRBJ1-2; TRBD1 agrees at 7 bases. The junction had 6 bases not matched to a gene; V was cut back by 10 bases and J by 4 bases. CDR3 length: 12 residues. Germline loops: CDR1 MNHEY, CDR2 SMNVEV (reference sequence). CDR3 bases: TGTGCCAACACAGGGGCCCCCTATGGCTACACCTTC. Translating gives CANTGAPYGYTF.

The CDR3 loop is CASRGQGDGTEAFF. CDR3 DNA sequence: TGTGCCAGCAGAGGACAGGGTGACGGCACTGAAGCTTTCTTT. The chain couples TRBV28 to TRBJ1-1; 8 bases are a match to TRBD1. Germline V lookup: CDR1 MDHEN, CDR2 SYDVKM. The CDR3 contains 14 residues. V trimming: 6 bases; J trimming: 4 bases; junction bases outside the gene matches: 7.

The CDR3 region has the DNA TGTGCCAGCAGTTATGGGGGCGATGCCTACGAGCAGTACTTC. Translation: CASSYGGDAYEQYF. The chain couples TRBV6-5 to TRBJ2-7, with a weak D call TRBD1 (6 bases). V was clipped by 3 bases and J by 2 bases, with 11 bases between them. Germline CDR1 is MNHEY and CDR2 is SVGAGI. The CDR3 is 14 residues long.

V and J are TRBV25-1 and TRBJ2-5, with D possibly matching TRBD1 (5 bases). V lost 4 bases, J lost 2 bases, and 8 bases lay in between. Germline V gives CDR1 MGHDK, CDR2 SYGVNS. This CDR3 is 13 amino acids long. CDR3 sequence reads: CASSGGQQETQYF. CDR3 bases: TGTGCCAGCAGTGGCGGACAACAAGAGACCCAGTACTTC.